This T cell receptor beta chain was retrieved from a study of blood T cell repertoires in COVID-19. V was trimmed by 0 bases and J by 3 bases, leaving 13 bases between them. Germline CDR1 and CDR2: SGHRS and YFSETQ. The CDR3 is 15 residues long. Only in-frame clones appear in the TCRdb table, and some are missing; sequencing was by immunoSEQ multiplex PCR. Of thousands of clones listed, over 70% are singletons. Sample: peripheral blood. This clonotype was obtained from a human donor in a cohort sampled during active COVID-19. The J gene is TRBJ2-7, the V gene TRBV5-1; tentatively, D is TRBD1 (5 bases). As DNA, the CDR3 is TGCGCCAGCAGCTTGGAGCCCCCCGGACACTACGAGCAGTACTTC. Its translation: CASSLEPPGHYEQYF.